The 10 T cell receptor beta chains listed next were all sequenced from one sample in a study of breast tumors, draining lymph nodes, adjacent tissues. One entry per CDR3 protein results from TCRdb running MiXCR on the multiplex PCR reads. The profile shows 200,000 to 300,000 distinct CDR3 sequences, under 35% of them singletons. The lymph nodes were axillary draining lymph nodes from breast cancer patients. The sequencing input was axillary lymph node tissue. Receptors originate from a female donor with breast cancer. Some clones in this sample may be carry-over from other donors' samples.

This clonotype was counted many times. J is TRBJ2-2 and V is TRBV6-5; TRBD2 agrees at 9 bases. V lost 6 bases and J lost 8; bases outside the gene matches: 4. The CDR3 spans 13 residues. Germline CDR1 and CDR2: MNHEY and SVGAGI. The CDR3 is CASSRLAEGELFF. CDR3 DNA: TGTGCCAGCAGCCGACTAGCGGAAGGGGAGCTGTTTTTT.

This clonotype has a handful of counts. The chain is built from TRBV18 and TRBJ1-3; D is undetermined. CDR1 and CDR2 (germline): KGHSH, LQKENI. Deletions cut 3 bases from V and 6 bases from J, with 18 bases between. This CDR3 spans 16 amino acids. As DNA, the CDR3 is TGTGCCAGCTCACCTCCGTCGAGGGCCCAATTAAACACCATATATTTT. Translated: CASSPPSRAQLNTIYF.

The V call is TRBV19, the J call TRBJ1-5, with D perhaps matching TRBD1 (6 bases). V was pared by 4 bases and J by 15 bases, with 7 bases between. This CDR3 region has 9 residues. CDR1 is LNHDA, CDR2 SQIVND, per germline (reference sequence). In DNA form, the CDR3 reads TGTGCCAGTAGTAAGGACAGGCATTTT. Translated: CASSKDRHF.

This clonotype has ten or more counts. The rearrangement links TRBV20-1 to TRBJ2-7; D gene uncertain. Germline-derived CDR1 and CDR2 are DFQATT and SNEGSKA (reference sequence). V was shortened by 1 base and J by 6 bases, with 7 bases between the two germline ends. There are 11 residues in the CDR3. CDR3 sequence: CSARGSGEQYF. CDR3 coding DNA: TGCAGTGCTAGAGGGTCGGGCGAGCAGTACTTC.

The CDR3 DNA sequence: TGCAGCGTCCTAGGGTTGCCGAACACTGAAGCTTTCTTT. Translated: CSVLGLPNTEAFF. V is TRBV29-1 and J is TRBJ1-1; the D is unclear. Germline values: CDR1 SQVTM, CDR2 ANQGSEA. Trimming stripped 6 bases from V and 1 base from J, with 12 bases between. The CDR3 contains 13 residues.

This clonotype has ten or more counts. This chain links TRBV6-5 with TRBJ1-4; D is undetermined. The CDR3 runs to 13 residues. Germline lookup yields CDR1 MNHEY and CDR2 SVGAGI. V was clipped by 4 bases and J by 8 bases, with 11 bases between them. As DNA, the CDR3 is TGTGCCAGCAGTTCAGGATTTGACGAAAAACTGTTTTTT. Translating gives CASSSGFDEKLFF.

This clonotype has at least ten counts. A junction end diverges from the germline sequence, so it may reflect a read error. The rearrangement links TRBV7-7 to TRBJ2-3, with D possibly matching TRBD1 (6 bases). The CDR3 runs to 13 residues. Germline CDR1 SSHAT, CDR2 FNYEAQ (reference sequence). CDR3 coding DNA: TGTGCTAGCAGCACAGAGGGGGCAGATACGCAGTATTTT. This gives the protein CASSTEGADTQYF.

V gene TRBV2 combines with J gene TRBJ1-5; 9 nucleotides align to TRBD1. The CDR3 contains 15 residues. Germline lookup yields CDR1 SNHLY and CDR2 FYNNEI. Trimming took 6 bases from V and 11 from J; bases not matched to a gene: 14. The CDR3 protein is CASRRRTGAQETQHF. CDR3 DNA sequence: TGTGCCAGCAGGAGAAGGACAGGGGCCCAAGAGACCCAGCATTTT.

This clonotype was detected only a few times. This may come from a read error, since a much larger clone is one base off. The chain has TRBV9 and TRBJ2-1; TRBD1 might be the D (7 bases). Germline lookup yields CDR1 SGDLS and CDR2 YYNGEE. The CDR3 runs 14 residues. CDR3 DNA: TGTGCCAGCAGTCGGGCGGGACAGTACAATGAGCAGTCCTTC. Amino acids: CASSRAGQYNEQSF.

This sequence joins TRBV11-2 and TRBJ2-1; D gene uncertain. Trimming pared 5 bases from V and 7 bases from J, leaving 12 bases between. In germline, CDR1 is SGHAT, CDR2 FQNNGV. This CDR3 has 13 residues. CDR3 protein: CASSPDPLNEQFF. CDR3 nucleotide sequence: TGTGCCAGCAGCCCTGATCCCCTAAATGAGCAGTTCTTC. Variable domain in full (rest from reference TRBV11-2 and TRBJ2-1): EAGVAQSPRYKIIEKRQSVAFWCNPISGHATLYWYQQILGQGPKLLIQFQNNGVVDDSQLPKDRFSAERLKGVDSTLKIQPAKLEDSAVYLCASSPDPLNEQFFGPGTRLTVL.